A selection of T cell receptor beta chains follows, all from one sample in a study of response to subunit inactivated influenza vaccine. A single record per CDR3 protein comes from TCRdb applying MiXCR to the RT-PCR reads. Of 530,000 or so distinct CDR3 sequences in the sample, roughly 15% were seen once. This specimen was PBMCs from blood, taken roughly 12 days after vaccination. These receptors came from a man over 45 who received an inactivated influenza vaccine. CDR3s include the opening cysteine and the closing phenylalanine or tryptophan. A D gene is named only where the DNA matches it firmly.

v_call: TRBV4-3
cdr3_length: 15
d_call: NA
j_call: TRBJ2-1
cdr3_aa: CASSPLLLSGNEQFF

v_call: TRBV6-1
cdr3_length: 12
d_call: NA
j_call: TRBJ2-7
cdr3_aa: CASSNHRHEQYF

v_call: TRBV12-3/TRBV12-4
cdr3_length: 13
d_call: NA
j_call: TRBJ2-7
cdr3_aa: CASKGTGNYEQYF

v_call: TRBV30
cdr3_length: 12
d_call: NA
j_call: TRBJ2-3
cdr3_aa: CAWERGTDTQYF

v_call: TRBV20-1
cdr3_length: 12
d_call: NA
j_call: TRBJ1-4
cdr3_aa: CSTRRSNEKLFF

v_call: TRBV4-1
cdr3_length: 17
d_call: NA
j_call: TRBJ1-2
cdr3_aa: CASSQISLRGVGYGYTF

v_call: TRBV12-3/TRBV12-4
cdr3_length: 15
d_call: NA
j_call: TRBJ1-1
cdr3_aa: CASSSLRGGSTEAFF

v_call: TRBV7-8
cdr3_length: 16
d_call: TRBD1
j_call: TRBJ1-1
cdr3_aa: CASSLLDREVNTEAFF

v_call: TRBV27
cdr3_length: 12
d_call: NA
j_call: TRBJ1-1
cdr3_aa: CASSLVGLGAFF

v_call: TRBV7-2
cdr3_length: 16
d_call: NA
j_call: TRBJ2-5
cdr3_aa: CASSRGQVAYQETQYF

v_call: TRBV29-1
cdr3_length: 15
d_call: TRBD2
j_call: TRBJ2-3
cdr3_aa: CSAKAAGGSADTQYF

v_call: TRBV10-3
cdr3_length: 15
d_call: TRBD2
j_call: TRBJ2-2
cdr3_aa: CATRTSGRTTGELFF

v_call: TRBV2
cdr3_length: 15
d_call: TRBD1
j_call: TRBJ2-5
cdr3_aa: CASRNFGDRQETQYF

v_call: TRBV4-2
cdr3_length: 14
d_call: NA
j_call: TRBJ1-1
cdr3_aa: CASSQDTEYTEAFF

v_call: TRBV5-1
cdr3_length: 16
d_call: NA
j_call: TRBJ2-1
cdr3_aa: CASSFGQIDSYNEQFF

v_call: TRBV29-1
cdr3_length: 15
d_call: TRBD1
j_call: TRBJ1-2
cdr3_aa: CSALAPTGLRGGYTF

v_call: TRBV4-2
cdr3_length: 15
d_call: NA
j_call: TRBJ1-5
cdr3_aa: CASSQQDSKNQPQHF

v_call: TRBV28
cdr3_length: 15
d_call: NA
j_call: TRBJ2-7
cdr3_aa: CASSSLAGDSYEQYF

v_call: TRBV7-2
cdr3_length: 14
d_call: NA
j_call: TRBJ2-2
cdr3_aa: CASSLVSVTGELFF

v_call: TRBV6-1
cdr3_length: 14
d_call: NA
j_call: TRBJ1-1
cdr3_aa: CASSTNLGRTEAFF

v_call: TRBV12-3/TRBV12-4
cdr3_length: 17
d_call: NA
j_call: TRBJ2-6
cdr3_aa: CASSFLGFGSGANVLTF

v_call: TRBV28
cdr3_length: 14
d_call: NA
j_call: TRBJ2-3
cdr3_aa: CASSPPTSTDTQYF

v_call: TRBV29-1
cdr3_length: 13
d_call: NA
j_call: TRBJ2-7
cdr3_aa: CSYIRASTYEQYF

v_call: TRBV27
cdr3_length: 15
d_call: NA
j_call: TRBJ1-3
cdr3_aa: CASSPLGGKEDTIYF

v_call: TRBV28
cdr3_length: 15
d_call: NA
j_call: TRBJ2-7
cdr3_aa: CASSLLISRGGEQYF

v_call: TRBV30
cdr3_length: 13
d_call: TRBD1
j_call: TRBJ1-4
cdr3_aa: CAWSGQGGEKLFF

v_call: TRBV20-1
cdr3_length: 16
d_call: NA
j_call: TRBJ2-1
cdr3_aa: CSASLSVPRSYNEQFF

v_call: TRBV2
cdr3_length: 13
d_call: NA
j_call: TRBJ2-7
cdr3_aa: CASSESEYYEQYF

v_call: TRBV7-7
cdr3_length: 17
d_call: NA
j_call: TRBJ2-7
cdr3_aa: CASSNNPPGRGSYEQYF

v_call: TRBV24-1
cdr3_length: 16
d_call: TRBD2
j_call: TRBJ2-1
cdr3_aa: CATSDPSGVSYNEQFF

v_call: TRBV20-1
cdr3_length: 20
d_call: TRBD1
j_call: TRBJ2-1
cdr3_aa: CSAREIPGQGAFRSYNEQFF

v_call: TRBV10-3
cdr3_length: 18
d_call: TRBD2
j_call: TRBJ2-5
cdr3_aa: CAIAPHTSRLAEQETQYF

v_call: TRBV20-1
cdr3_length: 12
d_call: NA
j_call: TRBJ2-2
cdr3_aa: CSARWGLGELFF

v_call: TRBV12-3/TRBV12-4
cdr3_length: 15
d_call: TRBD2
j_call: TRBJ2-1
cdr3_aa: CASSPLAGLSNEQFF

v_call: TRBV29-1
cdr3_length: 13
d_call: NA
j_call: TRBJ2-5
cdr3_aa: CSVRGGPGETQYF

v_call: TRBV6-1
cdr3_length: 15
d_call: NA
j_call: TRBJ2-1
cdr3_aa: CASSDQGEGPYEQFF

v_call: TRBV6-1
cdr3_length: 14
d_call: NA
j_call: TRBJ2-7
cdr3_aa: CASGLRGSVFEQYF

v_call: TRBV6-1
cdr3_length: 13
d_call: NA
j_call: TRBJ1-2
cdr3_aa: CASSVGSVDGYTF

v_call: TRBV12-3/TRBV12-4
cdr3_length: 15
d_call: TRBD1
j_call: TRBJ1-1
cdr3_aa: CASSPQGTGLTEAFF

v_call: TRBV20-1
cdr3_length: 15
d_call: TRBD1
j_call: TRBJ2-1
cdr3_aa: CSARTGTGAYNEQFF

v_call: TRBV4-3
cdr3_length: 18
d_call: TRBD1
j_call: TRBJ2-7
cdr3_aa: CASSQTPSQDRVWGEQYF

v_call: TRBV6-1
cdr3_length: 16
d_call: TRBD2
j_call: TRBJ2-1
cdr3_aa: CASSVSSGASYNEQFF

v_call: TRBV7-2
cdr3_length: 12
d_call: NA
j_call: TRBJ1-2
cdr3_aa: CASSLTPYGYTF

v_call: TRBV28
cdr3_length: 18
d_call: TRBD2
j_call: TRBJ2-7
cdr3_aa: CASSSKLAGVTTAYEQYF

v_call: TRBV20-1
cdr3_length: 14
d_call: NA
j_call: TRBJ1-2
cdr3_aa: CSARDQYSNYGYTF

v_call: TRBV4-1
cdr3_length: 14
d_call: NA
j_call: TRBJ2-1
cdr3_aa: CASSQDRTESEQFF

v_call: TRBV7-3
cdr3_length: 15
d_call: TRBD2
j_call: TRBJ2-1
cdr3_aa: CASSLMGLAGDEQFF

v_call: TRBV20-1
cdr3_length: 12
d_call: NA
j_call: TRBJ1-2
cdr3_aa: CSARTEFYGYTF

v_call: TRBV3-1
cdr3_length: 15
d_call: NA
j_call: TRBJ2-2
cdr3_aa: CASSQDLASTGELFF

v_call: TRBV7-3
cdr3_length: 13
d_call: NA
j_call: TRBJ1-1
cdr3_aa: CASSPILNTEAFF

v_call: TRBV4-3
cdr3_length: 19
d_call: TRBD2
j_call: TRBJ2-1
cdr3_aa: CASSQVPGTSGVAHSEQFF

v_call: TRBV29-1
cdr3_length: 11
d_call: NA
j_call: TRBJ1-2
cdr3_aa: CSVLGYYGYTF

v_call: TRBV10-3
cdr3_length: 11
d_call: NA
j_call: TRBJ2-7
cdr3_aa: CATRTTHEQYF

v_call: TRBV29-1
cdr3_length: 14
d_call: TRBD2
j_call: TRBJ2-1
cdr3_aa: CSVAGTSGYNEQFF